These T cell receptor beta chains were read from a single sample in a study of blood T cell repertoires in COVID-19. Profiling relied on immunoSEQ multiplex PCR, and the TCRdb table lists in-frame clones only, not all of them. This table holds approximately 170,000 clones, about 88% found once. The sequencing sample was made of peripheral blood. These receptors were taken from a woman aged 80 or over with acute or convalescent COVID-19. CDR3s leave out the opening cysteine and the closing phenylalanine or tryptophan.

v_call,j_call,cdr3_aa
TRBV6-5,TRBJ2-2,ASRATRANTGELF
TRBV6-2/TRBV6-3,TRBJ2-6,ASSFEPGQGSSGANVLT
TRBV5-5,TRBJ2-3,ASSFGGSGADTQY
TRBV18,TRBJ2-1,ASSPPIGTVFYNEQF
TRBV19,TRBJ1-6,ASSPFGDRAHSPLH
TRBV10-2,TRBJ2-1,ATQAGAASSYNEQF
TRBV10-2,TRBJ2-7,ASRPGQGTYEQY
TRBV9,TRBJ2-3,ASSVVAGGTDTQY
TRBV10-3,TRBJ2-7,AIGEMSSAYEQY
TRBV10-1,TRBJ2-6,ASSESGGVGGANVLT
TRBV5-4,TRBJ2-7,ASSFQTSYEQY
TRBV11-1,TRBJ2-1,ASSWGDGGYNEQF
TRBV5-1,TRBJ1-1,ASSLAMGGGETEAF
TRBV5-1,TRBJ2-7,ASSFTTSGSHEQY
TRBV5-5,TRBJ2-7,ASSLGQIYEQY
TRBV23-1,TRBJ2-2,ASSQSDRARSGELF
TRBV9,TRBJ2-5,ASSVGGLGPQETQY
TRBV3-1/TRBV3-2,TRBJ1-1,ASSQETGNTEAF
TRBV2,TRBJ2-3,ASAPLASTDTQY
TRBV2,TRBJ2-5,ASKRAGEKTQY
TRBV18,TRBJ2-1,ASSPLSGSSSYNEQF
TRBV11-2,TRBJ1-2,ASSLGLGDGQAGYGYT
TRBV28,TRBJ2-7,ASSLLIGSGSLEQY
TRBV5-1,TRBJ1-2,ASSLVAGGEGYT
TRBV27,TRBJ1-6,ASSTDRVAPLH
TRBV28,TRBJ1-4,ASSPHRGTNEKLF
TRBV18,TRBJ2-7,ASSPLGEVSYEQY
TRBV4-1,TRBJ1-2,ASSQAPGQIEINYGYT
TRBV7-2,TRBJ2-7,ASSRGQAYEQY
TRBV7-2,TRBJ2-2,ASSSRHLVGQGAPGELF
TRBV6-1,TRBJ1-5,ASNEGSGKSNQPQH
TRBV18,TRBJ2-3,ASAGTSGSTSTDTQY
TRBV2,TRBJ1-2,ASSEAGSRANYGYT
TRBV5-3,TRBJ2-3,ARSLAPRYDRATDTQY
TRBV3-1/TRBV3-2,TRBJ1-1,ASSPGMNTEAF
TRBV24-1,TRBJ2-3,ATSDLGRNSGRPDTQY
TRBV29-1,TRBJ2-1,SVNLAGVEQF
TRBV4-3,TRBJ2-5,ASSYDRGRQETQY
TRBV19,TRBJ2-1,ASAQMDEQF
TRBV27,TRBJ2-7,ASSWAAGGSYEQY
TRBV5-1,TRBJ2-3,ASSLGHNTDTQY
TRBV5-5,TRBJ2-5,ASSIIRTGAQETQY
TRBV7-2,TRBJ2-5,ASSYSGAQETQY
TRBV7-2,TRBJ2-7,ASSLNPQGSYEQY
TRBV2,TRBJ1-2,ASSRDNKYGYT
TRBV7-9,TRBJ2-7,ASSLEGGRKSEQY
TRBV3-1/TRBV3-2,TRBJ2-1,ASSLRGTRENNEQF
TRBV9,TRBJ2-7,ASTAGTAQGEQY
TRBV24-1,TRBJ1-2,ATSDPPGQGGIYGYT